This T cell receptor (beta chain) comes out of a study of T cell repertoires in cytomegalovirus infection. About the research overall: From public TCR beta signatures came an indication of both CMV infection and matching HLA type. General study results and limits: Predominance within the ex vivo response was attributable to HLA-C-restricted CMV-specific TCR beta clonotypes.

This clonotype was observed a few times. Its antigen is unknown. The CDR3 has 12 residues. Germline values: CDR1 MDHEN, CDR2 SYDVKM. Trimming cost V 1 base and J 5 bases, with 5 bases left between them. TCRdb fed the reads into MiXCR, producing one record per CDR3 protein. The sample yields more than 150,000 distinct CDR3 sequences, roughly a fifth seen once. The V and J genes are TRBV28 and TRBJ2-5; D gene ambiguous. The sequencing input was PBMCs. This TCR derives from a human donor in good health (CMV status not recorded). Some clones in this sample may be carry-over from other donors' samples. The CDR3 loop is CASSLSPETQYF. CDR3 nucleotides: TGTGCCAGCAGTTTATCCCCCGAGACCCAGTACTTC.